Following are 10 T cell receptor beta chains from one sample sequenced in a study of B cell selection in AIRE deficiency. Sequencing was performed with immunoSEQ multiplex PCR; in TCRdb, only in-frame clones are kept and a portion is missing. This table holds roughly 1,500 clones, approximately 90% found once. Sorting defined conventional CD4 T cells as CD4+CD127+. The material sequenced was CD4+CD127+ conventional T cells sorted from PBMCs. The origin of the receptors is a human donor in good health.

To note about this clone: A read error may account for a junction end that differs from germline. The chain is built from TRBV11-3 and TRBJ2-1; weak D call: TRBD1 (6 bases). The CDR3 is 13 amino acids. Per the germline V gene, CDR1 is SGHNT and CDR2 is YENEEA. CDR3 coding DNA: TGTGCCAGCAGCTTAGTATCGGGTACAGGGATAGTCTTC. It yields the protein CASSLVSGTGIVF.

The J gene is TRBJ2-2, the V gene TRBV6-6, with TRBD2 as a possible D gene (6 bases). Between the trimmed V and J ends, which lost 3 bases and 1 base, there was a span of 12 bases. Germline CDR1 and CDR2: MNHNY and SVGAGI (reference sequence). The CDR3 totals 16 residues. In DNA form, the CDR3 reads TGTGCCAGCAGTTATCCGGGACTCATGAACACCGGGGAGCTGTTTTTT. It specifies CASSYPGLMNTGELFF.

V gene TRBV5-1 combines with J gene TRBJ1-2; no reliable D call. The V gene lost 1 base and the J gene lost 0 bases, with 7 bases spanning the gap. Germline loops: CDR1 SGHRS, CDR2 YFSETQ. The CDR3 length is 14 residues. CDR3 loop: CASSLTTSNYGYTF. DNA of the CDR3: TGCGCCAGCAGCTTGACAACTTCTAACTATGGCTACACCTTC.

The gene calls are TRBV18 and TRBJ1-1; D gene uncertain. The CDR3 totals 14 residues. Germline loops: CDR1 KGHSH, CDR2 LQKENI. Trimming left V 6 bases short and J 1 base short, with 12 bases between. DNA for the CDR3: TGTGCCAGCTCCTTGACACTGGCGAACACTGAAGCTTTCTTT. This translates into CASSLTLANTEAFF.

The CDR3 reads CASSPDRGSTGELFF. The CDR3 bases are TGTGCCAGCAGCCCAGACAGGGGGTCTACCGGGGAGCTGTTTTTT. This sequence joins TRBV6-5 and TRBJ2-2; 9 nucleotides line up with TRBD1. Germline values: CDR1 MNHEY, CDR2 SVGAGI. Losses at the gene ends were 6 bases for V and 5 bases for J; bases not matched to a gene: 7. This CDR3 spans 15 amino acids.

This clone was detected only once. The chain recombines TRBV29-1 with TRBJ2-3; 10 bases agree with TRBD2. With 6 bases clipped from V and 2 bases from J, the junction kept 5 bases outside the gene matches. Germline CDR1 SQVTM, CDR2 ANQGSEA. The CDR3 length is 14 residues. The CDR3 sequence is CSVVLAGNTDTQYF. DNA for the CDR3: TGCAGCGTAGTACTAGCGGGGAACACAGATACGCAGTATTTT.

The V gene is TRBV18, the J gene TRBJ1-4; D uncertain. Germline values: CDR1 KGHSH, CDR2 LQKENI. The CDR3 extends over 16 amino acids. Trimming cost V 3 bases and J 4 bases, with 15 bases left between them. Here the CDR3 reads CASSPTGGSFNEKLFF. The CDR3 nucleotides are TGTGCCAGCTCACCCACGGGAGGGAGTTTTAATGAAAAACTGTTTTTT.

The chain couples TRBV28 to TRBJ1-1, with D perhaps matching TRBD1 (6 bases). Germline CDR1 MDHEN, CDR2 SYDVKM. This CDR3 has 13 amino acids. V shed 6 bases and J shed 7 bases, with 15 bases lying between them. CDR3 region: CASSGGTLHEAFF. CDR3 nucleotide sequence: TGTGCCAGCAGCGGGGGCACCTTACATGAAGCTTTCTTT.

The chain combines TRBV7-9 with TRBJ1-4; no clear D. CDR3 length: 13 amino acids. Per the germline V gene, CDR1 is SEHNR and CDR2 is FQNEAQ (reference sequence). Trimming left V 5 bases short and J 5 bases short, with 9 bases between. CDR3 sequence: CASSHTANEKLFF. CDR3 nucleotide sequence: TGTGCCAGCAGCCACACGGCAAATGAAAAACTGTTTTTT.

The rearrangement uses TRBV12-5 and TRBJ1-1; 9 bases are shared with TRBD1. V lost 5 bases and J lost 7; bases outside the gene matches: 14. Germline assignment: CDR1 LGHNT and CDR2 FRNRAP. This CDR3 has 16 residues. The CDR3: CASGTSNRGRGGEAFF. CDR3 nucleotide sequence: TGTGCTAGTGGTACCTCTAACAGGGGGCGCGGAGGTGAAGCTTTCTTT.